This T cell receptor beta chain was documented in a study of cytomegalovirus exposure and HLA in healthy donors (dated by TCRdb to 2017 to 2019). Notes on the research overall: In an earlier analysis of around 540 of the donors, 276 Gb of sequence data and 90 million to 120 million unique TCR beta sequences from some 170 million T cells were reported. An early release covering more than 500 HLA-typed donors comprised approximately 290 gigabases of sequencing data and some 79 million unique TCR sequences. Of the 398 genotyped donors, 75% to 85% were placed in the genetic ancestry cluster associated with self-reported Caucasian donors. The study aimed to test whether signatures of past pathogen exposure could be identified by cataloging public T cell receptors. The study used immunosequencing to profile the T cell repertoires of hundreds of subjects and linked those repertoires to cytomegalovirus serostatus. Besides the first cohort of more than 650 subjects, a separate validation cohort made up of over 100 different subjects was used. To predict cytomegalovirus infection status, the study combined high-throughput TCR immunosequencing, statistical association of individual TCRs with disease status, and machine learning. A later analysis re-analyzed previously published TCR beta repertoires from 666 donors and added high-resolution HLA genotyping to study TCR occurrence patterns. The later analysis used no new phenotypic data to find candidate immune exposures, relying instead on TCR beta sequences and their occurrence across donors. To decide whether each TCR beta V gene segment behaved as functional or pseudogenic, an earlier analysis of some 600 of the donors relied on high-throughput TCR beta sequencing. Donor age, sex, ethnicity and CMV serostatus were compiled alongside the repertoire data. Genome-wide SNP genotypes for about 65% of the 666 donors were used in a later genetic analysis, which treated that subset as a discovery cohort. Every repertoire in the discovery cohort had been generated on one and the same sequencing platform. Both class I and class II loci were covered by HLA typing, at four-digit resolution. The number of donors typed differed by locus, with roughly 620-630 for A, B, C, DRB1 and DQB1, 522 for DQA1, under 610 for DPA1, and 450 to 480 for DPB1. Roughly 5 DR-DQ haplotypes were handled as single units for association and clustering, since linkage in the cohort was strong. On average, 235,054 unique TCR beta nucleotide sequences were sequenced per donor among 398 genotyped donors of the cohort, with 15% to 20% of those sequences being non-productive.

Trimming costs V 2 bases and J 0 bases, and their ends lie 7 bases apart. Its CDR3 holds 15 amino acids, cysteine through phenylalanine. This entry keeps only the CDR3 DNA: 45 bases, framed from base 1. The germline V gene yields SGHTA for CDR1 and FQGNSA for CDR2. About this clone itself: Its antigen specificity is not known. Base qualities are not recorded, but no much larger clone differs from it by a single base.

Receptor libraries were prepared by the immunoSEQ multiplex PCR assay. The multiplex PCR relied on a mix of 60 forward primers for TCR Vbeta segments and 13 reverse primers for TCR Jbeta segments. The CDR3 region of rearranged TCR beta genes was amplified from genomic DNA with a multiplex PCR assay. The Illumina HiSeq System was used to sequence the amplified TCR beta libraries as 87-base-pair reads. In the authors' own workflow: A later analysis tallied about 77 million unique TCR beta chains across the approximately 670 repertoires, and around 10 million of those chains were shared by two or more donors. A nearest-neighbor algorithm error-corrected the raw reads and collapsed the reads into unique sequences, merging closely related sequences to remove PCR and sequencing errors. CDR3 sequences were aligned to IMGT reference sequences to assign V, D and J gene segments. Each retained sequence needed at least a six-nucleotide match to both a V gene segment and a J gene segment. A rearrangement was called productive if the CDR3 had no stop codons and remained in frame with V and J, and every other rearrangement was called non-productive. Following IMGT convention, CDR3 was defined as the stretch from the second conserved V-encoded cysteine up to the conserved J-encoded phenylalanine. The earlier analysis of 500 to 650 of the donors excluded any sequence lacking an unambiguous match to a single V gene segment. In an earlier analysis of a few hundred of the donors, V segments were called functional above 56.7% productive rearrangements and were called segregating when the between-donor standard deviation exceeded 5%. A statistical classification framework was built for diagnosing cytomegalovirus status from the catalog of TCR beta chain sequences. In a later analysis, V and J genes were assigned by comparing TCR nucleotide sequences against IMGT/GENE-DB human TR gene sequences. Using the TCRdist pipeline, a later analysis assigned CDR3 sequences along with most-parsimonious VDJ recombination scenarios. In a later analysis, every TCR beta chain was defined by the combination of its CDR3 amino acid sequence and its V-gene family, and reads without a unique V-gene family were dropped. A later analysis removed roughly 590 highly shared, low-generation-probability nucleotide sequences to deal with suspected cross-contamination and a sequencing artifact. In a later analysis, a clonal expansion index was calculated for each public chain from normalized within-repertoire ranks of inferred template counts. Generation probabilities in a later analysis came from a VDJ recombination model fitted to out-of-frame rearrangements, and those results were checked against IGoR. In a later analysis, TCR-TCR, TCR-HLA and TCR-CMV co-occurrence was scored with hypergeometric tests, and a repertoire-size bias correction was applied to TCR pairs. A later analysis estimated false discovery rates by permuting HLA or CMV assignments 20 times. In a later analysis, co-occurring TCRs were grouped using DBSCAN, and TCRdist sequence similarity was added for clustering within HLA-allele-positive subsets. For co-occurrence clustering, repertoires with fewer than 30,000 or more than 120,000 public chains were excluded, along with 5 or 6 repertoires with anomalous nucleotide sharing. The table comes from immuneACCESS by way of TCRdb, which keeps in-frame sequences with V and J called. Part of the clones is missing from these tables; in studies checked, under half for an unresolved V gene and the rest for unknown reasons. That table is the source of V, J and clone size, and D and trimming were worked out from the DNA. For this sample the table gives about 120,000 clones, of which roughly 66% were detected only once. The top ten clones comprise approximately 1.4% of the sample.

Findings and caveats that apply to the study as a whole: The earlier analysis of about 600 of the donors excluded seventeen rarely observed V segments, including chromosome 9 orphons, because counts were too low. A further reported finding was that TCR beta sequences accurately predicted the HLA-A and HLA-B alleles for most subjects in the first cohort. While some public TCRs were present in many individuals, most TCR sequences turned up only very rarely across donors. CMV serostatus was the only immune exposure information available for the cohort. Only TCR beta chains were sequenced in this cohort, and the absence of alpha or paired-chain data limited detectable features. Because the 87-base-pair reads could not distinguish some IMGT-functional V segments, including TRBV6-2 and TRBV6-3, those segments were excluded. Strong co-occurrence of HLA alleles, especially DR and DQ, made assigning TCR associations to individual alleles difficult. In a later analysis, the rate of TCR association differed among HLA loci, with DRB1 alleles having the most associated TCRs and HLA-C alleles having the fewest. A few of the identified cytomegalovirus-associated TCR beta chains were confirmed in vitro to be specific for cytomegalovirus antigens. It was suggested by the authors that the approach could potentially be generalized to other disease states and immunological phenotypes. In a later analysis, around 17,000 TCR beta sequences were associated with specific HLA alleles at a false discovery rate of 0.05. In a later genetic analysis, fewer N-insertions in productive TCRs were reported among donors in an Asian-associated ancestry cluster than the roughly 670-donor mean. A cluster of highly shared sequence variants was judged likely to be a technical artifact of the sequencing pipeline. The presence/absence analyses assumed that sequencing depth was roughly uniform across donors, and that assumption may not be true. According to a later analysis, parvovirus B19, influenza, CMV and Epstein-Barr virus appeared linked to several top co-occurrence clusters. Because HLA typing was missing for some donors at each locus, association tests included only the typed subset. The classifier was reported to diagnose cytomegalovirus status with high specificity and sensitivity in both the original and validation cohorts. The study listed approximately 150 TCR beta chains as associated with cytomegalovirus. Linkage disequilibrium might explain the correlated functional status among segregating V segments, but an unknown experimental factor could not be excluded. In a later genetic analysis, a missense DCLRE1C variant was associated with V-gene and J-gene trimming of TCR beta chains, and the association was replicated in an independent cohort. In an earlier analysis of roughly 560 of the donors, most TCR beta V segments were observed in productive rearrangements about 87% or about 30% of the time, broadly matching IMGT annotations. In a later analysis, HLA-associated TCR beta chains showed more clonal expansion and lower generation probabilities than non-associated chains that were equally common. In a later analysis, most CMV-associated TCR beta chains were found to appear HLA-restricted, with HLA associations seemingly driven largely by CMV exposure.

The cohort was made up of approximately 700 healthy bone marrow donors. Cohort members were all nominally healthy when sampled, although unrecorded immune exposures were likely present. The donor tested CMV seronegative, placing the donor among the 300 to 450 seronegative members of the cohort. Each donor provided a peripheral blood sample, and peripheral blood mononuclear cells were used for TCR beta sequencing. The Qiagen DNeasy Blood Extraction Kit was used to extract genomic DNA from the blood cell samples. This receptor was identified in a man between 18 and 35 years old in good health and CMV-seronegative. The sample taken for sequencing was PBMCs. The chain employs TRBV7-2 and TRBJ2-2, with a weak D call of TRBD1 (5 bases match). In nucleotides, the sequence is TGTGCCAGCAGCTTAATGACAGCGAACACCGGGGAGCTGTTTTTT. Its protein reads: CASSLMTANTGELFF. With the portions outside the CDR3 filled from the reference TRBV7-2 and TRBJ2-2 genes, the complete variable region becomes GAGVSQSPSNKVTEKGKDVELRCDPISGHTALYWYRQSLGQGLEFLIYFQGNSAPDKSGLPSDRFSAERTGGSVSTLTIQRTQQEDSAVYLCASSLMTANTGELFFGEGSRLTVL.